The rows below give T cell receptor beta chains drawn from one sample of a study of shared clonotypes between healthy human individuals. Only in-frame clones appear in the TCRdb table, and some are missing; sequencing was by immunoSEQ multiplex PCR. The sample lists 1.4 million or so clones; about 98.5% were seen once. Sequencing input: naive CD4+ T cells sorted from blood. These receptors were taken from a man aged 25-45 years in good health. Each CDR3 is given with its conserved first and last residue. Expanded clones are given a class, and other clones once, few, many or no size at all.

v_gene	abundance	j_gene	CDR3aa
TRBV5-1	once	TRBJ2-1	CASSWGLADYNEQFF
TRBV30	once	TRBJ2-3	CAWSYLGGRQYF
TRBV7-3	NA	TRBJ2-7	CASSPGTPAHEQYF
TRBV19	NA	TRBJ2-7	CATSSVYGEQYF
TRBV7-6	NA	TRBJ1-5	CASSLGPGRHQPQHF
TRBV7-9	NA	TRBJ1-2	CASSFGTGVGYTF
TRBV7-8	once	TRBJ2-1	CASLYLGKHNEQFF
TRBV19	NA	TRBJ2-3	CASSPRIGTDTQYF
TRBV13	NA	TRBJ2-7	CASSGGTGVSYEQYF
TRBV5-4	NA	TRBJ2-7	CASSWGTGDYEQYF
TRBV9	NA	TRBJ1-4	CASSPSGTVGEKLFF
TRBV10-3	NA	TRBJ2-5	CAISDPTGAQETQYF
TRBV5-1	NA	TRBJ2-1	CASSPREAGYEQFF
TRBV10-2	NA	TRBJ1-1	CASTDFTGEAFF
TRBV27	NA	TRBJ2-7	CASSSAVGGRASYEQYF
TRBV2	NA	TRBJ2-1	CASSRPGLAGGVEQFF
TRBV10-3	NA	TRBJ1-1	CAISAATTHTEAFF
TRBV10-3	NA	TRBJ2-3	CATGAGVTDTQYF
TRBV11-1	NA	TRBJ2-3	CASSVWGDTQYF
TRBV9	NA	TRBJ2-6	CASSLGPNFNVLTF
TRBV5-6	NA	TRBJ2-7	CASSRNRDRGLYEQYF
TRBV5-4	NA	TRBJ1-4	CASSLGPLGDEKLFF
TRBV28	NA	TRBJ1-2	CASYVYGQGLGYTF
TRBV5-1	once	TRBJ2-3	CASSSDPSSTDTQYF
TRBV7-2	NA	TRBJ1-5	CASSLTGLQPQHF
TRBV5-1	NA	TRBJ2-1	CASSTISGRGINEQFF
TRBV10-3	NA	TRBJ1-2	CAISGQGGSLNGYTF
TRBV29-1	NA	TRBJ1-2	CSVNRGNYGYTF
TRBV19	NA	TRBJ2-1	CASSTLLAGEPYNEQFF
TRBV10-3	NA	TRBJ1-1	CAISDPQIMNTEAFF
TRBV5-1	once	TRBJ2-7	CASSLAAGGPREQYF
TRBV9	NA	TRBJ2-4	CARIREGQGAF
TRBV30	once	TRBJ1-5	CAWSFSRDSPQHF
TRBV28	NA	TRBJ1-4	CASSLIRQGGRKLFF
TRBV7-2	NA	TRBJ2-1	CASSLAGVNEQFF
TRBV5-1	NA	TRBJ2-5	CASSLTGLGETQYF
TRBV28	NA	TRBJ1-2	CASTRPRSPYGYTF
TRBV6-6	NA	TRBJ2-2	CASSYSGLEYSGELFF
TRBV19	NA	TRBJ1-1	CASRMEGGNTEAFF
TRBV23-1	NA	TRBJ1-2	CASSQSRGASNGYTF
TRBV7-2	NA	TRBJ1-2	CASSRPRAGILPNYGYTF
TRBV5-1	NA	TRBJ2-7	CASTQTSGRANEQYF
TRBV14	NA	TRBJ2-3	CASSLRTSGTDTQYF
TRBV5-6	NA	TRBJ1-2	CASKLRRDRVVFTF
TRBV6-5	NA	TRBJ1-1	CASSYQGNQYTEAFF
TRBV7-9	NA	TRBJ2-5	CASSTITTGTSGYQETQYF
TRBV27	NA	TRBJ2-1	CASSSKTSGSDYNEQFF
TRBV7-8	NA	TRBJ1-5	CASSLGGSRLSNQPQHF
TRBV7-2	NA	TRBJ2-7	CASSPRLAGAPPYEQYF
TRBV6-1	NA	TRBJ2-7	CASSESVPYEQYF